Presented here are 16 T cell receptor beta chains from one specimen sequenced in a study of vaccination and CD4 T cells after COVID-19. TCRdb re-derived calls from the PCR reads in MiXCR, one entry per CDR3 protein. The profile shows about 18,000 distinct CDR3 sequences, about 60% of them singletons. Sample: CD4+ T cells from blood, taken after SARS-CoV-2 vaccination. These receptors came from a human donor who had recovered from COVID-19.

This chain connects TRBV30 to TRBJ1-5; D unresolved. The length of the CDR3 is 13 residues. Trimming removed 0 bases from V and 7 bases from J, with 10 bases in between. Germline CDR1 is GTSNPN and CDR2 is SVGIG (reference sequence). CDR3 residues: CAWSVTMGQPQHF. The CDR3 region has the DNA TGTGCCTGGAGTGTAACCATGGGGCAGCCCCAGCATTTT.

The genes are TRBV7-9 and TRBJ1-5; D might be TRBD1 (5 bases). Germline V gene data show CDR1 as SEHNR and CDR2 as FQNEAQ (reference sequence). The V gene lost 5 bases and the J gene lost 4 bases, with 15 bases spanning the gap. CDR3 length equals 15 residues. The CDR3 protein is CASSARGDLNQPQHF. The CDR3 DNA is TGTGCCAGCAGCGCGCGGGGGGACCTGAATCAGCCCCAGCATTTT.

The DNA for the CDR3 is TGCAGTGCTAGATTATCCGGGACTAGCGGGAGTAAGACCCAGTACTTC. Its translation: CSARLSGTSGSKTQYF. This sequence joins TRBV20-1 and TRBJ2-5; 14 positions agree with TRBD2. CDR1 and CDR2 from the germline V gene are DFQATT and SNEGSKA (reference sequence). The CDR3 contains 16 residues. Trimming at V came to 2 bases and at J to 6 bases, leaving 8 bases not matched to a gene.

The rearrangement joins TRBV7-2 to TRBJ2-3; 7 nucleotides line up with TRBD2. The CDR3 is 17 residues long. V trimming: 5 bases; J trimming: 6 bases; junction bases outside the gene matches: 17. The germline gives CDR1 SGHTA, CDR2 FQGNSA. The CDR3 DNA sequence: TGTGCCAGCAGCGGTCGGGACTACCTCGGGAGTATGGATACGCAGTATTTT. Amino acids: CASSGRDYLGSMDTQYF.

Here the CDR3 reads CSARDRGGNQPQHF. The CDR3 DNA reads as TGCAGTGCTAGAGACAGGGGGGGCAATCAGCCCCAGCATTTT. The V call is TRBV20-1, the J call TRBJ1-5, with TRBD1 matching 7 bases. Trimming cost V 0 bases and J 2 bases; bases outside gene matches: 1. Germline lookup yields CDR1 DFQATT and CDR2 SNEGSKA (reference sequence). The CDR3 length is 14 residues.

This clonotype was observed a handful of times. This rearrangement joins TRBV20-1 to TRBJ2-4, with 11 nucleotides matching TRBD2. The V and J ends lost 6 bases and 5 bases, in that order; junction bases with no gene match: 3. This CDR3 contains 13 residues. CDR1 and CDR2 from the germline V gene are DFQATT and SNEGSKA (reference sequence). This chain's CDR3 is CSAPLAGENIQYF. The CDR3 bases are TGCAGTGCCCCACTAGCGGGAGAAAACATTCAGTACTTC.

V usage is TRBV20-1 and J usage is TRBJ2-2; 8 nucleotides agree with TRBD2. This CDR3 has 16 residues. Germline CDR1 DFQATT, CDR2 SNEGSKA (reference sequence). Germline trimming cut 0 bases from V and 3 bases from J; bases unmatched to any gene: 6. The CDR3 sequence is CSARDPTGGDTGELFF. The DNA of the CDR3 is TGCAGTGCTAGAGACCCCACGGGAGGGGACACCGGGGAGCTGTTTTTT.

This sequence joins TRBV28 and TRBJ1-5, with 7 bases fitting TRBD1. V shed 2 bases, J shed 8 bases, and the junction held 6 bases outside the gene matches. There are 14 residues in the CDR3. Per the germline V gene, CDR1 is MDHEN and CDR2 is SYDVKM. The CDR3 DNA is TGTGCCAGCAGTTTACTACAGGGGCCCAAGCCCCAGCATTTT. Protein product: CASSLLQGPKPQHF.

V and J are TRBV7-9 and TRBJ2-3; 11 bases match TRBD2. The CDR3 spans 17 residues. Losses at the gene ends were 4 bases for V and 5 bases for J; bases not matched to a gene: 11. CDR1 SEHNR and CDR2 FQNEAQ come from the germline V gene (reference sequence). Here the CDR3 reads CASSYNSGRAFGDTQYF. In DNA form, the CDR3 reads TGTGCCAGCAGCTACAATAGCGGGAGGGCCTTTGGAGATACGCAGTATTTT. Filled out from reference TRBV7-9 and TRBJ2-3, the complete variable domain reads DTGVSQNPRHKITKRGQNVTFRCDPISEHNRLYWYRQTLGQGPEFLTYFQNEAQLEKSRLLSDRFSAERPKGSFSTLEIQRTEQGDSAMYLCASSYNSGRAFGDTQYFGPGTRLTVL.

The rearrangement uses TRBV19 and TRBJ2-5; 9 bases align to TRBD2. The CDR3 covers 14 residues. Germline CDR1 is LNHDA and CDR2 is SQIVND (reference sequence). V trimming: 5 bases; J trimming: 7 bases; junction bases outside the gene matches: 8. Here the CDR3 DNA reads TGTGCCAGTAGTCCTGGGACTAGCTTGGGGACCCAGTACTTC. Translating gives CASSPGTSLGTQYF.

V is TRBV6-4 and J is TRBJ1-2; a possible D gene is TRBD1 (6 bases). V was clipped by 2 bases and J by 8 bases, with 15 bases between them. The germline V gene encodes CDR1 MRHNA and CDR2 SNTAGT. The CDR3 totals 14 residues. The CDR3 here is CASSDTGSRRGYTF. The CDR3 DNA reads TGTGCCAGCAGTGACACAGGGTCTAGACGAGGCTACACCTTC.

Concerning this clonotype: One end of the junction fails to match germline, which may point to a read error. The CDR3 bases are TGTGCTAGCAGCTTAGCCCCCCCGGGGGTCGCGGGTCTCAGCACAGATACGCAGTATTTT. Encoded protein: CASSLAPPGVAGLSTDTQYF. The V call is TRBV7-7, the J call TRBJ2-3; maybe TRBD2 (6 bases). This CDR3 region has 20 residues. The germline V gene encodes CDR1 SSHAT and CDR2 FNYEAQ (reference sequence).

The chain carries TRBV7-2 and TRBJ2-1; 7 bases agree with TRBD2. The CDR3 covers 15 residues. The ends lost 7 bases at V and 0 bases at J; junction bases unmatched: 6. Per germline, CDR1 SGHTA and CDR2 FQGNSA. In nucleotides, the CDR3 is TGTGCCAGCACCCCAGCGGGAAGCTCCTACAATGAGCAGTTCTTC. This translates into CASTPAGSSYNEQFF.

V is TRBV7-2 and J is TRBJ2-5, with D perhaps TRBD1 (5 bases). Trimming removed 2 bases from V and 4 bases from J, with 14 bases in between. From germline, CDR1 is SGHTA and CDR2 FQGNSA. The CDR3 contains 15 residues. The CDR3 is CASSLWAGQGETQYF. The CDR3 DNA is TGTGCCAGCAGCTTATGGGCAGGGCAAGGAGAGACCCAGTACTTC. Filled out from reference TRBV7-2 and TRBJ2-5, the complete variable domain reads GAGVSQSPSNKVTEKGKDVELRCDPISGHTALYWYRQSLGQGLEFLIYFQGNSAPDKSGLPSDRFSAERTGGSVSTLTIQRTQQEDSAVYLCASSLWAGQGETQYFGPGTRLLVL.

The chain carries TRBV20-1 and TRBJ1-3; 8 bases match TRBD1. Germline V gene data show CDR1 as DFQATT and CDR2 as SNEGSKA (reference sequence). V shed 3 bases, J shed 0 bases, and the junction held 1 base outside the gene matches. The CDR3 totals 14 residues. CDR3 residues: CSARTGDSGNTIYF. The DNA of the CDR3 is TGCAGTGCTAGGACAGGGGACTCTGGAAACACCATATATTTT.

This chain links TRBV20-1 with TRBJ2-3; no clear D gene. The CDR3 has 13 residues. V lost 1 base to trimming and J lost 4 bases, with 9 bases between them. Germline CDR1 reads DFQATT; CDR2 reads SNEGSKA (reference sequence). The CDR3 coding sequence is TGCAGTGCTAGAGCCCTAGGGTCAGATACGCAGTATTTT. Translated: CSARALGSDTQYF.